This T cell receptor beta chain stems from a study of blood T cell repertoires in COVID-19. Turning to the study itself: Material from acute and convalescent COVID-19 was sourced from the United States, Italy and Spain. In each case, the material was cDNA or gDNA derived from T cells, B-cell-depleted T cells, or PBMCs.

V lost 1 base, J lost 3 bases, and 10 bases lay in between. This CDR3 has 14 amino acids. Germline V gives CDR1 LGHNA, CDR2 YSLEER. In the original processing: From reference gene primer amplification, estimates of nucleated cell counts were derived. Measured with immunoSEQ multiplex PCR; TCRdb has only the in-frame clones, and not every one. Clone size and the V and J calls come from that table; the DNA yielded D and trimming. This sample has 150,000 to 190,000 clones, with 80% found just once. As concerns this clone: Other DNA sequences in this sample translate to the same CDR3.

The specimen was peripheral blood. The V call is TRBV4-3, the J call TRBJ2-7; no definite D call. This sequence originates from a man between 60 and 70 years old with acute or convalescent COVID-19. The CDR3 DNA sequence: TGCGCCAGCAGCCAAGCTGCGAATAGCTACGAGCAGTACTTC. This gives the protein CASSQAANSYEQYF.